Each of the 23 T cell receptor beta chains below was sequenced from the same sample in a study of cytomegalovirus exposure and HLA in healthy donors. 60 Vbeta and 13 Jbeta primers were used in PCR. Clones were sequenced by immunoSEQ multiplex PCR, and TCRdb holds only the in-frame ones, with some missing. The data show under 250,000 clones, with approximately 78% seen just once and 3% to 4% held by the top ten. Sequenced sample: PBMCs. These receptors originate from a male donor in good health and CMV-seronegative.

The chain joins TRBV10-2 to TRBJ2-2, with 10 bases identical to TRBD2. From germline, CDR1 is WSHSY and CDR2 SAAADI. V shed 7 bases and J 5 bases; nucleotides not matched to a gene: 7. This CDR3 has 15 amino acids. The CDR3 is CASMLASGSTGELFF. The CDR3, as DNA: TGCGCCAGCATGTTGGCTAGCGGGAGTACCGGGGAGCTGTTTTTT.

This clone was detected only once. The sample has other DNA sequences that encode this CDR3 too. J is TRBJ2-7 and V is TRBV9, with 10 bases fitting TRBD2. V dropped 0 bases and J dropped 3; count of bases not matched to a gene: 3. Germline assignment: CDR1 SGDLS and CDR2 YYNGEE. This CDR3 has 15 amino acids. CDR3 in DNA: TGTGCCAGCAGCGTAGGGCTAGCGGGAGACTACGAGCAGTACTTC. It specifies CASSVGLAGDYEQYF.

The chain carries TRBV28 and TRBJ1-2, with D hard to call. Trimming shortened V by 6 bases and J by 0 bases, and 8 bases separated the two germline ends. The CDR3 covers 13 residues. Germline V gene data show CDR1 as MDHEN and CDR2 as SYDVKM. The CDR3 region has the DNA TGTGCCAGCAGGTCCGGGGCTAACTATGGCTACACCTTC. Protein product: CASRSGANYGYTF.

This sequence joins TRBV7-2 and TRBJ2-5; possibly TRBD2 for D (6 bases). The CDR3 spans 16 residues. Germline V gene sequence: CDR1 SGHTA, CDR2 FQGNSA. The V and J ends lost 5 bases and 4 bases respectively, with 20 bases between them. The CDR3 protein is CASSPWGRRATETQYF. CDR3 DNA: TGTGCCAGCAGCCCATGGGGGAGGAGGGCCACAGAGACCCAGTACTTC.

This sequence joins TRBV5-5 and TRBJ1-1, with a tentative D call TRBD1 (6 bases). The V gene lost 9 bases and the J gene lost 0 bases, with 15 bases spanning the gap. Germline CDR1 and CDR2: SGHKS and YYEKEE (reference sequence). The CDR3 runs 14 residues. CDR3 residues: CATAGGLMNTEAFF. As DNA, the CDR3 is TGTGCCACCGCGGGGGGGCTAATGAACACTGAAGCTTTCTTT.

The V and J genes are TRBV2 and TRBJ1-2; TRBD1 is a possible D gene (6 bases). The length of the CDR3 is 13 residues. Trimming left V 7 bases short and J 3 bases short, with 12 bases between. Looked up from germline, CDR1 is SNHLY and CDR2 is FYNNEI. CDR3 in DNA: TGTGCCAGCACCTGGGCAGGGGACTATGGCTACACCTTC. Translation: CASTWAGDYGYTF.

In this sample, this clone turned up a few times. Here the CDR3 reads CASSPDNEQFF. The CDR3 nucleotides are TGTGCCAGCAGCCCCGACAATGAGCAGTTCTTC. The V and J genes are TRBV6-5 and TRBJ2-1; D gene uncertain. The CDR3 length is 11 residues. From germline, CDR1 is MNHEY and CDR2 SVGAGI. V was trimmed by 6 bases and J by 5 bases, leaving 5 bases between them.

V is TRBV28 and J is TRBJ2-3; D unclear. There are 13 residues in the CDR3. The germline V gene encodes CDR1 MDHEN and CDR2 SYDVKM. V lost 3 bases and J lost 3, with 7 bases in between. In nucleotides, the CDR3 is TGTGCCAGCAGTTTGGTCGCGACAGATACGCAGTATTTT. Its protein product is CASSLVATDTQYF.

The rearrangement uses TRBV5-4 and TRBJ1-2; D not resolved. The CDR3 length is 13 residues. Between the trimmed V and J ends, which lost 4 bases and 4 bases, there was a span of 11 bases. The germline V gene encodes CDR1 SGHNT and CDR2 YYREEE (reference sequence). CDR3 nucleotides: TGTGCCAGCAGCCACCGGGAATTCTATGGCTACACCTTC. Translating gives CASSHREFYGYTF.

This rearrangement joins TRBV6-1 to TRBJ1-1; D remains ambiguous. This CDR3 contains 14 residues. Germline V gene lookup returns CDR1 MNHNS and CDR2 SASEGT. Trimming left V 1 base short and J 4 bases short, with 10 bases between. The CDR3: CASSEDMFRTEAFF. The CDR3 nucleotides read TGTGCCAGCAGTGAAGATATGTTTCGCACTGAAGCTTTCTTT.

The DNA of the CDR3 is TGCGCCAGCAGCCCTGCTAAGGGGCCGAACACCGGGGAGCTGTTTTTT. The encoded protein is CASSPAKGPNTGELFF. V is TRBV5-1 and J is TRBJ2-2; tentatively, D is TRBD1 (5 bases). V lost 4 bases, J lost 0 bases, and 13 bases lay in between. The CDR3 covers 16 residues. CDR1 is SGHRS, CDR2 YFSETQ, per germline.

This chain links TRBV29-1 with TRBJ2-7, with 9 bases that match TRBD1. V shed 8 bases and J 6 bases; nucleotides not matched to a gene: 5. There are 11 residues in the CDR3. CDR1 SQVTM and CDR2 ANQGSEA come from the germline V gene. This chain's CDR3 is CSTRQGGEQYF. The CDR3 DNA follows: TGCAGCACCCGACAGGGGGGCGAGCAGTACTTC.

This clone was counted only a few times. The chain recombines TRBV7-9 with TRBJ1-1, with D possibly TRBD1 on 6 matching bases. The V and J ends lost 5 bases and 10 bases respectively, with 14 bases between them. CDR1 SEHNR and CDR2 FQNEAQ come from the germline V gene (reference sequence). The length of the CDR3 is 12 residues. CDR3 coding DNA: TGTGCCAGCAGCCCAGGGGATCGGGGAGCTTTCTTT. It codes for CASSPGDRGAFF.

The chain combines TRBV5-1 with TRBJ2-5, with 9 bases that match TRBD1. J was trimmed by 5 bases and V by 4 bases; bases with no gene match: 12. This CDR3 has 16 residues. Germline CDR1 reads SGHRS; CDR2 reads YFSETQ. Here the CDR3 DNA reads TGCGCCAGCAGCCACGGAGACAGGGGGATTGGGGAGACCCAGTACTTC. Translated: CASSHGDRGIGETQYF.

To note about this clone: The conserved closing phenylalanine or tryptophan is absent in this CDR3, likely reflecting a read error. This chain links TRBV7-2 with TRBJ1-2; 7 nucleotides agree with TRBD1. This CDR3 comprises 13 residues. V shed 4 bases and J 3 bases; nucleotides not matched to a gene: 2. CDR1 SGHTA and CDR2 FQGNSA come from the germline V gene. The CDR3 coding sequence is TGTGCCAGCAGCTCAGGGGGGTACTATGGCTACACCCTC. Amino acids: CASSSGGYYGYTL.

The J gene is TRBJ2-1, the V gene TRBV30; a possible D gene is TRBD1 (5 bases). From germline, CDR1 is GTSNPN and CDR2 SVGIG (reference sequence). The V gene lost 0 bases and the J gene lost 3 bases, with 12 bases spanning the gap. There are 15 residues in the CDR3. The CDR3 sequence: CAWSVGATNYNEQFF. CDR3 nucleotide sequence: TGTGCCTGGAGTGTAGGGGCGACCAACTACAATGAGCAGTTCTTC.

The chain links TRBV5-4 to TRBJ2-5, with D possibly matching TRBD2 (6 bases). The last part of the DNA fits TRBJ2-7 better; the J call may be wrong. Looked up from germline, CDR1 is SGHNT and CDR2 is YYREEE (reference sequence). The CDR3 sequence is 13 residues long. The CDR3 loop is CAARRDSFYEQYF. Written as DNA, the CDR3 is TGTGCCGCCCGCCGGGACTCCTTCTACGAGCAGTACTTC.

This clone was seen once. The chain recombines TRBV6-1 with TRBJ1-2, with D unclear. The CDR3 extends over 14 amino acids. Deletions cut 7 bases from V and 3 bases from J, with 15 bases between. The V gene's germline CDR1 is MNHNS and CDR2 SASEGT. Here the CDR3 DNA reads TGTGCCAGCACCGGGAGGCTCATCTACTATGGCTACACCTTC. Protein product: CASTGRLIYYGYTF.

The V and J genes are TRBV28 and TRBJ1-2; tentatively, D is TRBD1 (6 bases). CDR3 length: 14 amino acids. Trimming removed 6 bases at V and 3 bases at J, with 14 bases between. Per the germline V gene, CDR1 is MDHEN and CDR2 is SYDVKM. DNA of the CDR3: TGTGCCAGCAGGCCGGGGGGCAGGCACTATGGCTACACCTTC. Protein product: CASRPGGRHYGYTF.

The chain is built from TRBV7-9 and TRBJ2-7; TRBD2 is a possible D gene (5 bases). The CDR3 extends over 14 amino acids. V lost 1 base and J 3 bases, leaving 10 bases between the germline ends. Looked up from germline, CDR1 is SEHNR and CDR2 is FQNEAQ (reference sequence). CDR3 in amino acids: CASSLEAGGYEQYF. The CDR3 DNA reads TGTGCCAGCAGCTTAGAGGCCGGAGGCTACGAGCAGTACTTC.

The chain is built from TRBV28 and TRBJ2-5; perhaps TRBD2 as D (6 bases). The last part of the DNA fits TRBJ2-7 better; the J call may be wrong. This CDR3 spans 14 amino acids. The V gene's germline CDR1 is MDHEN and CDR2 SYDVKM. In DNA, the CDR3 is TGTGCCAGCAGTTCCCGGGACTCATCCTACGAGCAGTACTTC. It specifies CASSSRDSSYEQYF.

The V call is TRBV5-1, the J call TRBJ2-3, with TRBD1 matching 7 bases. Germline loops: CDR1 SGHRS, CDR2 YFSETQ. The CDR3 length is 16 residues. With 0 bases clipped from V and 0 bases from J, the junction kept 4 bases outside the gene matches. The CDR3 region is CASSLGQGISTDTQYF. For the CDR3, the DNA is TGCGCCAGCAGCTTGGGACAGGGTATTAGCACAGATACGCAGTATTTT.

The chain recombines TRBV4-2 with TRBJ2-2; possible D gene TRBD2, 6 bases. This CDR3 spans 16 amino acids. CDR1 is LGHNA and CDR2 is YNFKEQ in the germline V gene. The germline V and J ends were trimmed by 2 bases and 2 bases, with 12 bases remaining between them. Written as DNA, the CDR3 is TGTGCCAGCAGCCAATCTCCTAGCGAAAACACCGGGGAGCTGTTTTTT. Its protein product is CASSQSPSENTGELFF.